What follows are 11 T cell receptor beta chains derived from one specimen sequenced in a study of shared clonotypes between healthy human individuals. The table came from immunoSEQ multiplex PCR; TCRdb's copy has only in-frame clones and leaves some out. This sample carries nearly 1 million clones, over 60% of them seen once, and the ten largest clones take over 1.3%. Sequencing was done on a sample of memory CD4+ T cells sorted from blood. Subset defined: CD45RA-negative fraction. The receptors were sampled from a man between 18 and 29 years old in good health.

A few counts support this clone. The V and J genes are TRBV6-4 and TRBJ2-3; the match to TRBD2 covers 9 bases. Germline lookup yields CDR1 MRHNA and CDR2 SNTAGT. The CDR3 totals 15 residues. V trimming: 4 bases; J trimming: 0 bases; junction bases outside the gene matches: 2. This CDR3 reads CASSASGGSTDTQYF. The CDR3 coding sequence is TGTGCCAGCAGTGCCAGCGGGGGGAGCACAGATACGCAGTATTTT.

This clone has a single count. The chain is built from TRBV4-3 and TRBJ1-4; 11 bases are a match to TRBD1. This CDR3 comprises 15 residues. Germline CDR1 and CDR2: LGHNA and YSLEER. The ends lost 0 bases at V and 8 bases at J; junction bases unmatched: 2. The CDR3 region is CASSQEGTGGEKLFF. The CDR3 region has the DNA TGCGCCAGCAGCCAAGAAGGGACAGGGGGGGAAAAACTGTTTTTT.

The chain couples TRBV5-1 to TRBJ2-5, with 12 bases identical to TRBD2. Germline V gene sequence: CDR1 SGHRS, CDR2 YFSETQ. The V and J ends lost 0 bases and 4 bases, in that order; junction bases with no gene match: 10. The CDR3 runs to 18 residues. The CDR3 spells CASSLGLAGVYSGETQYF. In nucleotides, the CDR3 is TGCGCCAGCAGCTTGGGACTAGCGGGAGTATATTCTGGAGAGACCCAGTACTTC.

The V call is TRBV5-4, the J call TRBJ2-7, with D hard to call. CDR1 is SGHNT, CDR2 YYREEE, per germline (reference sequence). The CDR3 is made up of 15 amino acids. V dropped 4 bases and J dropped 4 bases, with 18 bases sitting between them. CDR3 region: CASSPRQASLYEQYF. CDR3 nucleotide sequence: TGTGCCAGCAGCCCCCGACAAGCAAGTCTTTACGAGCAGTACTTC.

This clone was seen many times. This chain links TRBV5-1 with TRBJ2-3; D unclear. The CDR3 runs to 15 residues. Trimming took off 3 bases at V and 0 bases at J, with 11 bases between the two ends. Germline CDR1 is SGHRS and CDR2 is YFSETQ. The chain's CDR3 is CASSWGSASTDTQYF. In DNA form, the CDR3 reads TGCGCCAGCAGCTGGGGATCAGCTAGCACAGATACGCAGTATTTT.

Only a few counts were recorded for this clone. The genes are TRBV23-1 and TRBJ2-7, with a weak D call TRBD2 (5 bases). TRBV23-1 is placed among ORFs of uncertain function. This CDR3 is built from 13 residues. The V end lost 3 bases, the J end lost 7 bases, and 13 bases lay between the germline ends. This chain's CDR3 is CASSHGLLGEQYF. CDR3 coding DNA: TGCGCCAGCAGTCACGGACTCCTGGGGGAGCAGTACTTC.

This chain uses TRBV5-8 with TRBJ2-3; D might be TRBD1 (6 bases). Trimming shortened V by 0 bases and J by 4 bases, and 15 bases separated the two germline ends. The CDR3 has 16 amino acids. The V gene's germline CDR1 is SGHTS and CDR2 YDEGEE. CDR3 sequence reads: CASSLALQGGADTQYF. The CDR3 nucleotides read TGTGCCAGCAGCTTGGCCTTACAGGGTGGGGCAGATACGCAGTATTTT.

Concerning this clone: Other DNA sequences in the same sample also yield this CDR3. V is TRBV5-1 and J is TRBJ2-2; no firm D call. In germline, CDR1 is SGHRS, CDR2 YFSETQ. The CDR3 runs to 15 residues. The ends were cut back, 0 bases at V and 0 bases at J, with 6 bases in the middle. CDR3 sequence (DNA): TGCGCCAGCAGCTTGGCCCTGGCGAACACCGGGGAGCTGTTTTTT. This encodes CASSLALANTGELFF.

Note on this clone: In the same sample, other DNA sequences code for this CDR3. This chain joins TRBV4-3 and TRBJ2-3; D ambiguous. This CDR3 has 11 residues. Trimming pared 1 base from V and 4 bases from J, leaving 0 bases between. Per germline, CDR1 LGHNA and CDR2 YSLEER. CDR3 region: CASSQADTQYF. CDR3 sequence (DNA): TGCGCCAGCAGCCAAGCAGATACGCAGTATTTT.

This clone was observed a handful of times. The genes are TRBV7-2 and TRBJ2-7, with 10 bases matching TRBD2. CDR1 and CDR2 from the germline V gene are SGHTA and FQGNSA. The CDR3 runs 16 residues. The V segment lost 5 bases and the J segment 1 base; nucleotides outside the gene matches: 8. The chain's CDR3 is CASSLDGTSVSYEQYF. CDR3 coding DNA: TGTGCCAGCAGCCTTGACGGGACTAGCGTGTCCTACGAGCAGTACTTC.

This clone was found once. J is TRBJ1-4 and V is TRBV20-1; perhaps TRBD1 as D (5 bases). In germline, CDR1 is DFQATT, CDR2 SNEGSKA (reference sequence). Trimming stripped 5 bases from V and 16 bases from J, with 17 bases between. This CDR3 is 11 amino acids long. CDR3 nucleotides: TGCAGTGCTGCGAGTCCCCGGGGGGGGTTTTTT. It translates to CSAASPRGGFF.